The clone carrying this T cell receptor (beta chain) has a handful of counts. Its antigen is undetermined. There are 12 residues in the CDR3. V lost 7 bases to trimming and J lost 7 bases, with 13 bases between them. CDR1 and CDR2 from the germline V gene are MDHEN and SYDVKM. At the Johns Hopkins FTIC core, DNA taken from cultured CD4+ T cells was sequenced by way of the Oncomine TCR Beta short-read assay. In TCRdb, the PCR reads were re-called with MiXCR into one record per CDR3 protein. The sample contains some 18,000 distinct CDR3 sequences, approximately 70% of which appear only once. The source of the sample is a study of vaccination and CD4 T cells after COVID-19. Sample treatment: 10-day PBMC culture with coronavirus spike peptide pools or control peptides (ViraFEST assay).

The receptor was derived from a human donor who had recovered from COVID-19. The chain combines TRBV28 with TRBJ1-2; D not certain. Sequenced: CD4+ T cells from blood, cultured in vitro. CDR3 sequence: CASTTEVGGYTF. DNA of the CDR3: TGTGCCAGCACCACCGAGGTCGGTGGCTACACCTTC.